Reported below is one T cell receptor beta chain. Antigen specificity is unknown. Here immunoSEQ multiplex PCR was the method, and the copy in TCRdb shows in-frame clones only, minus some. The sample includes hundreds of thousands of clones, roughly 88% of them seen just once. This sample is part of a study of cytomegalovirus exposure and HLA in healthy donors. The CDR3 has 14 residues. Germline V gene data show CDR1 as MGHDK and CDR2 as SYGVNS. Trimming took 5 bases from V and 6 from J, leaving 11 bases between them. Whole-study results and caveats: The classifier was said to identify cytomegalovirus status with high specificity and sensitivity. The authors enumerated 180 or so TCR beta chains as linked to cytomegalovirus.

The specimen sequenced was PBMCs. The chain carries TRBV25-1 and TRBJ1-6; possibly TRBD1 for D (5 bases). The source is a woman aged 18-29 years in good health and CMV-seronegative. The CDR3 reads CASSFGGTNSPLHF. CDR3 nucleotide sequence: TGTGCCAGCAGTTTTGGGGGGACTAATTCACCCCTCCACTTT.